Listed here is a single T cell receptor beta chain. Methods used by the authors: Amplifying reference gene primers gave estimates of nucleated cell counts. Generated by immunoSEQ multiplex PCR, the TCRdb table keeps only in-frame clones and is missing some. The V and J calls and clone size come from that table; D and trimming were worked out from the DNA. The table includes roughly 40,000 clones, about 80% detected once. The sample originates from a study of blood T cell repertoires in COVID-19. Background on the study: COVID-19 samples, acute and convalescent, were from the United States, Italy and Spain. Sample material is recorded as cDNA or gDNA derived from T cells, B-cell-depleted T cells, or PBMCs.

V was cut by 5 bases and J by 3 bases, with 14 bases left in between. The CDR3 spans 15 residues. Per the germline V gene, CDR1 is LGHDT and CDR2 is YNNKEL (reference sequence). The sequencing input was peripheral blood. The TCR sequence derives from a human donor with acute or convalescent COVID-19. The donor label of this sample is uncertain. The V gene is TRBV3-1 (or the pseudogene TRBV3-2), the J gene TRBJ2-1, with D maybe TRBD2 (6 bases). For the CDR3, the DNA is TGTGCCAGCAGCTGGGCTGGGGAGGACTACAATGAGCAGTTCTTC. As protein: CASSWAGEDYNEQFF.